The next 30 T cell receptor beta chains were all read from a single sample in a study of T cells after yellow fever vaccination. TCRdb re-called the 5' RACE reads through MiXCR, storing one row per CDR3 protein. The sample carries approximately 300,000 distinct CDR3 sequences, about 10% recorded once. Sequenced material: CD4+ T cells sorted from PBMCs, taken 45 days after the yellow fever booster vaccination. The receptor source for this set is a man aged 18 to 29 who received the YFV17D yellow fever vaccine.

The chain carries TRBV5-1 and TRBJ1-4; D is undetermined. The CDR3 has 16 amino acids. Germline V gene lookup returns CDR1 SGHRS and CDR2 YFSETQ. V was cut by 0 bases and J by 5 bases, with 14 bases left in between. CDR3 nucleotide sequence: TGCGCCAGCAGCTTGGTGCCAGGCCGGCGGAATGAAAAACTGTTTTTT. Protein sequence: CASSLVPGRRNEKLFF.

This clonotype has just a few counts. The rearrangement links TRBV12-3 or TRBV12-4 to TRBJ1-4; a possible D gene is TRBD1 (6 bases). The CDR3 is 14 amino acids. V was cut by 2 bases and J by 3 bases, with 7 bases left in between. CDR3: CASSLRGSNEKLFF. In DNA, the CDR3 is TGTGCCAGCAGTTTAAGGGGGTCTAATGAAAAACTGTTTTTT.

V and J are TRBV18 and TRBJ1-4, with a possible D match to TRBD1 (5 bases). The CDR3 consists of 15 residues. Looked up from germline, CDR1 is KGHSH and CDR2 is LQKENI. The V end was cut by 6 bases, the J end by 7 bases, with 18 bases between. The CDR3 nucleotides read TGTGCCAGCTCGCCCCAGGACAAGGTGTTTGAAAAACTGTTTTTT. Amino acids: CASSPQDKVFEKLFF.

J is TRBJ1-2 and V is TRBV15, with D perhaps matching TRBD1 (6 bases). With 8 bases removed from V and 2 bases from J, the gap between germline ends came to 12 bases. The CDR3 is 13 amino acids. CDR1 is LNHNV and CDR2 is YYDKDF in the germline V gene (reference sequence). The CDR3 DNA follows: TGTGCCACCGGAGACAGGTACAACTATGGCTACACCTTC. It is translated as CATGDRYNYGYTF.

This clonotype was recorded a few times. V usage is TRBV11-1 and J usage is TRBJ2-3, with 9 bases fitting TRBD1. CDR3 size: 15 residues. The V gene's germline CDR1 is SGHAT and CDR2 FQDESV (reference sequence). V lost 4 bases and J lost 8; bases outside the gene matches: 10. The CDR3 sequence is CASSSRTGVRVTQYF. CDR3 sequence (DNA): TGTGCCAGCAGCTCCAGGACAGGGGTTCGTGTTACGCAGTATTTT.

This sequence joins TRBV6-2 or TRBV6-3 and TRBJ1-2; maybe TRBD1 (5 bases). V dropped 7 bases and J dropped 8 bases, with 23 bases sitting between them. Germline loops: CDR1 MNHEY, CDR2 SVGEGT. This CDR3 comprises 15 residues. The CDR3 nucleotides are TGTGCCAGCACTCCCGGGACCAACCCCGTTGGGGGCTACACCTTC. This sequence encodes CASTPGTNPVGGYTF.

The DNA for the CDR3 is TGTGCCAGCAGTTGGGGACAGGGAAACGGAGGCTATGGCTACACCTTC. As protein: CASSWGQGNGGYGYTF. V is TRBV12-3 or TRBV12-4 and J is TRBJ1-2, with TRBD1 matching 9 bases. The CDR3 covers 16 residues. The junction had 10 bases not matched to a gene; V was cut back by 4 bases and J by 4 bases.

Ten or more counts support this clonotype. The chain is built from TRBV20-1 and TRBJ2-7; 7 bases map to TRBD1. V was pared by 7 bases and J by 7 bases, with 13 bases of the junction left unmatched. CDR3 length: 13 amino acids. The germline V gene encodes CDR1 DFQATT and CDR2 SNEGSKA (reference sequence). The DNA of the CDR3 is TGCAGTGGGGAAGACAGGGTCCTTCGTGAGCAGTACTTC. Residues: CSGEDRVLREQYF.

V usage is TRBV5-1 and J usage is TRBJ1-2, with 7 bases that match TRBD1. This CDR3 is built from 15 residues. Germline-derived CDR1 and CDR2 are SGHRS and YFSETQ. The V and J ends lost 3 bases and 8 bases, in that order; junction bases with no gene match: 13. DNA of the CDR3: TGCGCCAGCAGCTGGGGACAGTCGGATACGAGAGGCTACACCTTC. Its translation is CASSWGQSDTRGYTF. The full variable domain, rest sourced from reference TRBV5-1 and TRBJ1-2, is KAGVTQTPRYLIKTRGQQVTLSCSPISGHRSVSWYQQTPGQGLQFLFEYFSETQRNKGNFPGRFSGRQFSNSRSEMNVSTLELGDSALYLCASSWGQSDTRGYTFGSGTRLTVV.

Ten or more counts support this clonotype. This chain connects TRBV9 to TRBJ2-5; D unresolved. The V end lost 0 bases, the J end lost 3 bases, and 6 bases lay between the germline ends. CDR3 length: 13 residues. Germline V gene data show CDR1 as SGDLS and CDR2 as YYNGEE. Here the CDR3 reads CASSVGPKETQYF. CDR3 bases: TGTGCCAGCAGCGTAGGTCCGAAAGAGACCCAGTACTTC.

The rearrangement joins TRBV25-1 to TRBJ2-7, with D tentatively TRBD1 (6 bases). There are 15 residues in the CDR3. With 6 bases removed from V and 1 base from J, the gap between germline ends came to 16 bases. Germline V gene lookup returns CDR1 MGHDK and CDR2 SYGVNS. The CDR3 DNA reads as TGTGCCAGCAGCTCTTCCGGGACAATTTCCTACGAGCAGTACTTC. Residues: CASSSSGTISYEQYF.

The chain joins TRBV5-1 to TRBJ2-5; 10 bases are shared with TRBD2. The CDR3 spans 16 residues. Looked up from germline, CDR1 is SGHRS and CDR2 is YFSETQ. The trim removed 3 bases at V and 5 bases at J, leaving 10 bases unmatched. DNA for the CDR3: TGCGCCAGCAGCTCCGGACTAGCGGATCTACAGGAGACCCAGTACTTC. Encoded protein: CASSSGLADLQETQYF.

This clonotype was counted ten times or more. The genes are TRBV7-2 and TRBJ2-7; D not certain. The CDR3 totals 15 residues. In germline, CDR1 is SGHTA, CDR2 FQGNSA. Trimming pared 1 base from V and 1 base from J, leaving 11 bases between. The CDR3 loop is CASSLVASGSYEQYF. CDR3 nucleotide sequence: TGTGCCAGCAGCTTAGTCGCCTCCGGTTCCTACGAGCAGTACTTC.

In its sample, this clonotype was seen a few times. The V call is TRBV9, the J call TRBJ2-5; D is perhaps TRBD1 or TRBD2 (5 bases each). This CDR3 contains 14 residues. Trimming pared 3 bases from V and 5 bases from J, leaving 14 bases between. CDR1 is SGDLS and CDR2 is YYNGEE in the germline V gene. The CDR3 spells CASSAGRGRETQYF. CDR3 bases: TGTGCCAGCAGCGCGGGAAGGGGCCGGGAGACCCAGTACTTC. Variable domain in full (rest from reference TRBV9 and TRBJ2-5): DSGVTQTPKHLITATGQRVTLRCSPRSGDLSVYWYQQSLDQGLQFLIQYYNGEERAKGNILERFSAQQFPDLHSELNLSSLELGDSALYFCASSAGRGRETQYFGPGTRLLVL.

This clonotype occurred a few times. The rearrangement uses TRBV10-1 and TRBJ2-2; D may be TRBD2 (5 bases). The germline V and J ends were trimmed by 5 bases and 4 bases, with 11 bases remaining between them. The CDR3 sequence is 14 residues long. Germline CDR1 and CDR2: WNHNN and SYGVQD (reference sequence). DNA for the CDR3: TGCGCCAGCAGTTCGAGGGCCCTCACCGGGGAGCTGTTTTTT. Its protein is CASSSRALTGELFF.

This clonotype was found a few times. The rearrangement joins TRBV7-2 to TRBJ2-4; D call uncertain. The germline V gene has CDR1 SGHTA and CDR2 FQGNSA. The CDR3 extends over 15 amino acids. V lost 1 base to trimming and J lost 7 bases, with 14 bases between them. The CDR3 region is CASSLDGSRSNIQYF. The CDR3 nucleotides are TGTGCCAGCAGCTTAGACGGTTCTAGGAGTAACATTCAGTACTTC.

Ten or more counts support this clonotype. The chain couples TRBV5-1 to TRBJ2-5; D is possibly TRBD2 (6 bases). CDR1 is SGHRS and CDR2 is YFSETQ in the germline V gene. CDR3 length: 14 amino acids. Trimming cost V 1 base and J 3 bases, with 10 bases left between them. The CDR3 sequence: CASSLMSGEETQYF. CDR3 sequence (DNA): TGCGCCAGCAGCTTGATGTCGGGGGAAGAGACCCAGTACTTC. Full variable domain (remainder filled in from reference TRBV5-1 and TRBJ2-5): KAGVTQTPRYLIKTRGQQVTLSCSPISGHRSVSWYQQTPGQGLQFLFEYFSETQRNKGNFPGRFSGRQFSNSRSEMNVSTLELGDSALYLCASSLMSGEETQYFGPGTRLLVL.

This chain connects TRBV6-6 to TRBJ2-1; D is possibly TRBD2 (7 bases). Germline V gene lookup returns CDR1 MNHNY and CDR2 SVGAGI (reference sequence). The ends were cut back, 6 bases at V and 3 bases at J, with 12 bases in the middle. The CDR3 runs 14 residues. In DNA form, the CDR3 reads TGTGCCAGCAGAAAGGGGGGGTACTACAATGAGCAGTTCTTC. Protein product: CASRKGGYYNEQFF.

This chain links TRBV29-1 with TRBJ1-2, with no clear D. With 8 bases removed from V and 3 bases from J, the gap between germline ends came to 13 bases. The CDR3 extends over 12 amino acids. CDR1 SQVTM and CDR2 ANQGSEA come from the germline V gene. The CDR3: CSSTGADYGYTF. The CDR3 DNA reads TGCAGCTCTACGGGCGCAGACTATGGCTACACCTTC.

In its sample, this clonotype was seen a few times. The chain is built from TRBV3-1 and TRBJ2-3, with 12 bases matching TRBD2. Germline lookup yields CDR1 LGHDT and CDR2 YNNKEL (reference sequence). The CDR3 extends over 18 amino acids. The J segment lost 2 bases and the V segment lost 1 base, leaving 7 bases of the junction unmatched. CDR3 residues: CASSQGLAGAPITDTQYF. The CDR3 region has the DNA TGTGCCAGCAGCCAAGGACTAGCGGGGGCCCCGATCACAGATACGCAGTATTTT.

This clonotype was counted only a few times. The genes are TRBV7-2 and TRBJ1-2; 9 bases map to TRBD1. CDR3 length: 13 residues. CDR1 is SGHTA and CDR2 is FQGNSA in the germline V gene. Losses at the gene ends were 4 bases for V and 6 bases for J; bases not matched to a gene: 3. CDR3 nucleotide sequence: TGTGCCAGCAGCTACCGACAGGGGGATGGCTACACCTTC. Residues: CASSYRQGDGYTF.

The V call is TRBV20-1, the J call TRBJ2-5, with 9 bases lining up with TRBD1. The CDR3 extends over 15 amino acids. CDR1 is DFQATT and CDR2 is SNEGSKA in the germline V gene (reference sequence). Trimming took 5 bases from V and 4 from J; bases not matched to a gene: 11. The CDR3: CSAYNTGGAGETQYF. In nucleotides, the CDR3 is TGCAGTGCTTATAACACAGGGGGCGCGGGAGAGACCCAGTACTTC.

V gene TRBV5-4 combines with J gene TRBJ2-1, with TRBD2 matching 7 bases. CDR3 length: 15 amino acids. With 2 bases clipped from V and 0 bases from J, the junction kept 2 bases outside the gene matches. Looked up from germline, CDR1 is SGHNT and CDR2 is YYREEE (reference sequence). This CDR3 reads CASSFGGSSYNEQFF. CDR3 DNA sequence: TGTGCCAGCAGCTTCGGCGGGAGCTCCTACAATGAGCAGTTCTTC.

This clonotype appeared a few times. The chain links TRBV6-1 to TRBJ2-7; no clear D. V was cut by 1 base and J by 3 bases, with 7 bases left in between. CDR1 is MNHNS, CDR2 SASEGT, per germline. There are 13 residues in the CDR3. CDR3 region: CASSEGSVYEQYF. The CDR3 nucleotides are TGTGCCAGCAGTGAAGGGTCCGTCTACGAGCAGTACTTC.

The V call is TRBV5-1, the J call TRBJ2-5; D not resolved. Germline CDR1 is SGHRS and CDR2 is YFSETQ. Trimming shortened V by 6 bases and J by 2 bases, and 14 bases separated the two germline ends. The CDR3 runs to 14 residues. CDR3 DNA sequence: TGCGCCAGCAACGTGTTAGGCACACAAGAGACCCAGTACTTC. This gives the protein CASNVLGTQETQYF.

In its sample, this clonotype was seen many times. The rearrangement links TRBV29-1 to TRBJ2-7; 7 bases match TRBD1. J lost 0 bases, V lost 4 bases, and 0 bases had no gene match. Germline assignment: CDR1 SQVTM and CDR2 ANQGSEA. This CDR3 is built from 12 residues. CDR3 in DNA: TGCAGCGTTGGGGACAGCTCCTACGAGCAGTACGTC. The encoded protein is CSVGDSSYEQYV.

This chain uses TRBV10-3 with TRBJ2-5; the D gene could be TRBD1 or TRBD2 (5 bases each). Germline CDR1 and CDR2: ENHRY and SYGVKD. Trimming took 4 bases from V and 5 from J, leaving 14 bases between them. The CDR3 runs to 14 residues. The CDR3 protein is CAISVRDDEETQYF. In DNA, the CDR3 is TGTGCCATCAGTGTGAGGGACGATGAGGAGACCCAGTACTTC.

This clonotype was seen a handful of times. The rearrangement joins TRBV11-1 to TRBJ1-2; the D gene is possibly TRBD1 (5 bases). The CDR3 spans 17 residues. Looked up from germline, CDR1 is SGHAT and CDR2 is FQDESV (reference sequence). V was cut by 1 base and J by 0 bases, with 15 bases left in between. The CDR3 DNA sequence: TGTGCCAGCAGCTTAGTATCACCAGGGTCGACTAACTATGGCTACACCTTC. Its protein product is CASSLVSPGSTNYGYTF.

The V gene is TRBV5-1, the J gene TRBJ2-2; a weak D match, TRBD1 (5 bases). Germline lookup yields CDR1 SGHRS and CDR2 YFSETQ. The CDR3 has 14 residues. V lost 2 bases, J lost 7 bases, and 12 bases lay in between. The CDR3 nucleotides are TGCGCCAGCAGCTTAGGTGGGGCCGGCGGGGAGCTGTTTTTT. It codes for CASSLGGAGGELFF.

CDR3 DNA: TGCAGCGTCAAGCGGGGGGATGGCTACACCTTC. Translated, it gives CSVKRGDGYTF. The chain employs TRBV29-1 and TRBJ1-2, with D possibly TRBD1 on 5 matching bases. CDR1 and CDR2 (germline): SQVTM, ANQGSEA. The CDR3 consists of 11 residues. V was cut by 6 bases and J by 6 bases, with 11 bases left in between.